This T cell receptor beta chain is from a study of neurological immune-mediated disorders. General observations from the study: HTLV-1-associated myelopathy had the most TCR clonal expansion, and multiple sclerosis had the least, less than healthy controls. Private repertoires in all groups were suggested by the absence of shared CDR3 amino acid sequences among expanded clones across subjects.

This clonotype was seen many times. The antigen is undetermined. CDR1 and CDR2 (germline): SEHNR, FQNEAQ (reference sequence). The germline V and J ends were trimmed by 5 bases and 2 bases, with 18 bases remaining between them. This CDR3 comprises 16 residues. There were approximately 1 million CD4+ or CD8+ T cells used in the sorted libraries. A single run covered 15-18 subjects with over 170 million TCR-beta sequences. TCRdb called the 5' RACE reads again in MiXCR, with one record for every CDR3 protein. Of some 30,000 distinct CDR3 sequences detected, roughly 25% appear once; the ten largest clones hold roughly 29%.

Source material: CD4+ T cells from blood. The chain joins TRBV7-9 to TRBJ1-2; D remains ambiguous. The receptor was derived from a man in his fifties or sixties with HTLV-1-associated myelopathy (HAM/TSP). The CDR3 loop is CASSLWGSPGNYGYTF. The CDR3 DNA reads TGTGCCAGCAGCCTATGGGGATCCCCGGGCAACTATGGCTACACCTTC. The whole variable domain, filled in from reference TRBV7-9 and TRBJ1-2, reads DTGVSQNPRHKITKRGQNVTFRCDPISEHNRLYWYRQTLGQGPEFLTYFQNEAQLEKSRLLSDRFSAERPKGSFSTLEIQRTEQGDSAMYLCASSLWGSPGNYGYTFGSGTRLTVV.